Described below is a single T cell receptor beta chain sequence and its context. The antigen is unknown. This sample stems from a study of shared clonotypes between healthy human individuals. About the research overall: The study drew on a couple of women and three men aged 18 to 49 as donors. Used for every donor were three CD4 naive, three CD4 memory, two CD8 naive and one CD8 memory plate. Broader study findings: Relative to memory subsets, naive subsets generally showed larger estimated richness.

Per germline, CDR1 SNHLY and CDR2 FYNNEI. The length of the CDR3 is 17 residues. The V gene lost 2 bases and the J gene lost 2 bases, with 18 bases spanning the gap. The authors split each subset's genomic DNA evenly across several immunoSEQ plates. Measured with immunoSEQ multiplex PCR; TCRdb has only the in-frame clones, and not every one. The profile shows around 2,100,000 clones, over 85% of them singletons. CD8 cells regarded as naive lacked CD45RO, were positively chosen for CCR7, and omitted terminally differentiated effector memory CD45RA+ cells. The chain links TRBV2 to TRBJ1-1, with unresolved D. This TCR was sampled from a man between 18 and 29 years old in good health. Sequenced input: naive CD8+ T cells sorted from blood. CDR3 coding DNA: TGTGCCAGCAGTGAACGCGTTTGGCAATTGGATAACACTGAAGCTTTCTTT. Encoded protein: CASSERVWQLDNTEAFF.